The rows below give T cell receptor beta chains drawn from one sample of a study of T-cell reconstitution after alpha-beta-depleted transplantation in children. TCRdb itself ran the PCR reads through MiXCR, one entry per CDR3 protein. In the table there are hundreds of thousands of distinct CDR3 sequences, around 16% of which are singletons. Here the sequenced sample was PBMCs from the stem cell graft donor, taken from the stem cell graft. The source is a human donor who donated a stem cell graft to a child with acute myeloid leukemia. The CDR3 runs from the conserved cysteine through the conserved F or W. The order of the fields is clone size, V gene, J gene, D gene, CDR3 protein, CDR3 DNA. A D gene is named only where the DNA matches it firmly. Part of the rows lack a size; the others show once, few, many or a class for expanded clones.

size: few; V: TRBV10-3; J: TRBJ2-3; D: TRBD2; CDR3: CAISLSGGAPDTQYF; DNA: TGTGCCATCAGCCTTAGCGGGGGGGCTCCAGATACGCAGTATTTT
size: few; V: TRBV9; J: TRBJ1-2; D: .; CDR3: CASSVGPLDGYTF; DNA: TGTGCCAGCAGCGTAGGGCCCCTGGATGGCTACACCTTC
size: .; V: TRBV7-9; J: TRBJ1-2; D: .; CDR3: CASSLSSDPYYGYTF; DNA: TGTGCCAGCAGCTTATCCAGTGACCCCTACTATGGCTACACCTTC
size: few; V: TRBV4-2; J: TRBJ2-1; D: .; CDR3: CASSQRSGPDNEQFF; DNA: TGTGCCAGCAGCCAAAGATCCGGCCCGGACAATGAGCAGTTCTTC
size: many; V: TRBV20-1; J: TRBJ2-3; D: TRBD2; CDR3: CSARPVLAGDSDTQYF; DNA: TGCAGTGCTAGACCGGTACTAGCGGGGGATTCAGATACGCAGTATTTT
size: few; V: TRBV20-1; J: TRBJ2-1; D: TRBD1; CDR3: CSATGDSIYNEQFF; DNA: TGCAGTGCTACCGGGGACAGTATCTACAATGAGCAGTTCTTC
size: few; V: TRBV5-1; J: TRBJ2-1; D: .; CDR3: CASSKISGLRLNEQFF; DNA: TGCGCCAGCAGTAAGATTTCGGGACTGCGCCTCAATGAGCAGTTCTTC
size: many; V: TRBV20-1; J: TRBJ2-3; D: TRBD1; CDR3: CSASGSTTGGQGTDTQYF; DNA: TGCAGTGCTAGTGGCTCGACGACAGGGGGACAGGGCACAGATACGCAGTATTTT
size: few; V: TRBV5-1; J: TRBJ2-5; D: TRBD2; CDR3: CASSPGTSGGSFQETQYF; DNA: TGCGCCAGCAGCCCCGGGACTAGCGGGGGGAGCTTCCAAGAGACCCAGTACTTC
size: many; V: TRBV12-3/TRBV12-4; J: TRBJ2-2; D: .; CDR3: CASTAANTGELFF; DNA: TGTGCCAGCACGGCAGCGAACACCGGGGAGCTGTTTTTT
size: .; V: TRBV4-1; J: TRBJ2-1; D: TRBD1; CDR3: CASSQDIYPGQGAYNEQFF; DNA: TGCGCCAGCAGCCAAGATATTTACCCGGGACAGGGGGCGTACAATGAGCAGTTCTTC
size: few; V: TRBV9; J: TRBJ2-1; D: TRBD2; CDR3: CASSVGGGTNNEQFF; DNA: TGTGCCAGCAGCGTAGGGGGGGGGACGAACAATGAGCAGTTCTTC
size: few; V: TRBV12-3/TRBV12-4; J: TRBJ2-5; D: .; CDR3: CASSLHAGVETQYF; DNA: TGTGCCAGCAGTTTACACGCAGGCGTCGAGACCCAGTACTTC
size: many; V: TRBV20-1; J: TRBJ2-3; D: TRBD2; CDR3: CSASGASGWDTQYF; DNA: TGCAGTGCTAGCGGAGCTAGCGGGTGGGATACGCAGTATTTT
size: many; V: TRBV20-1; J: TRBJ2-7; D: TRBD2; CDR3: CSARNLAGFTEQYF; DNA: TGCAGTGCTAGAAACTTAGCGGGGTTTACCGAGCAGTACTTC
size: few; V: TRBV27; J: TRBJ1-1; D: .; CDR3: CASSFMGEAFF; DNA: TGTGCCAGCAGTTTTATGGGTGAAGCTTTCTTT
size: few; V: TRBV20-1; J: TRBJ1-1; D: TRBD1; CDR3: CSARGTGGWEAFF; DNA: TGCAGTGCTAGAGGGACAGGGGGCTGGGAAGCTTTCTTT
size: .; V: TRBV7-9; J: TRBJ1-4; D: .; CDR3: CASSTRTADEKLFF; DNA: TGTGCCAGCAGCACTCGGACGGCGGATGAAAAACTGTTTTTT
size: many; V: TRBV29-1; J: TRBJ2-1; D: .; CDR3: CSVGGASSYNEQFF; DNA: TGCAGCGTCGGCGGGGCAAGCTCCTACAATGAGCAGTTCTTC
size: .; V: TRBV11-2; J: TRBJ2-3; D: .; CDR3: CASSWDGVTDTQYF; DNA: TGTGCCAGCAGCTGGGACGGAGTTACAGATACGCAGTATTTT
size: many; V: TRBV20-1; J: TRBJ2-5; D: .; CDR3: CSAIRGGQGTQYF; DNA: TGCAGTGCTATTAGGGGGGGCCAAGGGACCCAGTACTTC
size: many; V: TRBV10-3; J: TRBJ2-4; D: TRBD2; CDR3: CAMPGLAGGRAKNIQYF; DNA: TGTGCCATGCCGGGACTAGCGGGGGGAAGGGCCAAAAACATTCAGTACTTC
size: many; V: TRBV6-5; J: TRBJ1-2; D: .; CDR3: CASSSLGRLNYGYTF; DNA: TGTGCCAGCAGTTCCCTCGGACGGCTGAACTATGGCTACACCTTC
size: .; V: TRBV5-1; J: TRBJ2-2; D: .; CDR3: CASSLALSQGQRELFF; DNA: TGCGCCAGCAGCTTGGCCTTATCGCAGGGCCAGAGGGAGCTGTTTTTT
size: .; V: TRBV18; J: TRBJ1-2; D: .; CDR3: CASSPEVRVYGYTF; DNA: TGTGCCAGCTCACCGGAAGTCAGGGTTTACGGCTACACCTTC
size: many; V: TRBV12-3/TRBV12-4; J: TRBJ1-1; D: .; CDR3: CASSLYGGGNTEAFF; DNA: TGTGCCAGCAGTTTATATGGGGGAGGGAACACTGAAGCTTTCTTT
size: many; V: TRBV20-1; J: TRBJ1-1; D: TRBD1; CDR3: CRTGGTEAFF; DNA: TGCAGGACAGGGGGCACTGAAGCTTTCTTT
size: .; V: TRBV6-2/TRBV6-3; J: TRBJ2-7; D: .; CDR3: CTSSSRGEATSYEQYF; DNA: TGTACCAGCAGTTCCCGTGGGGAGGCGACCTCCTACGAGCAGTACTTC
size: few; V: TRBV24-1; J: TRBJ2-3; D: TRBD2; CDR3: CATSDPGLADTQYF; DNA: TGTGCCACCAGTGACCCTGGACTAGCAGATACGCAGTATTTT
size: few; V: TRBV4-3; J: TRBJ2-1; D: .; CDR3: CASSPPGLSNEQFF; DNA: TGCGCCAGCAGCCCTCCCGGACTCTCAAATGAGCAGTTCTTC
size: .; V: TRBV29-1; J: TRBJ1-6; D: TRBD1; CDR3: CSFRTGGLNSPLHF; DNA: TGCAGCTTTAGGACAGGGGGCCTTAATTCACCCCTCCACTTT
size: .; V: TRBV21-1; J: TRBJ1-2; D: .; CDR3: CASSKRLWTGSTNYGYTF; DNA: TGTGCCAGCAGCAAACGCCTATGGACAGGTTCGACTAACTATGGCTACACCTTC
size: few; V: TRBV29-1; J: TRBJ2-1; D: .; CDR3: CSVERGDSSYNEQFF; DNA: TGCAGCGTTGAGCGTGGGGACTCTTCCTACAATGAGCAGTTCTTC
size: few; V: TRBV12-3/TRBV12-4; J: TRBJ1-6; D: .; CDR3: CASSLGQLSPLHF; DNA: TGTGCCAGCAGTTTAGGACAGCTATCACCCCTCCACTTT
size: .; V: TRBV4-1; J: TRBJ1-2; D: .; CDR3: CASSQDGKSNYGYTF; DNA: TGCGCCAGCAGCCAAGATGGGAAGTCTAACTATGGCTACACCTTC
size: .; V: TRBV7-2; J: TRBJ2-7; D: .; CDR3: CASSLGGPSNYEQYF; DNA: TGTGCCAGCAGCTTAGGGGGGCCTTCGAACTACGAGCAGTACTTC
size: many; V: TRBV20-1; J: TRBJ1-3; D: .; CDR3: CSARDPGSTPSAGNTIYF; DNA: TGCAGTGCTAGAGATCCGGGGAGCACCCCTTCAGCAGGAAACACCATATATTTT
size: many; V: TRBV5-6; J: TRBJ2-5; D: .; CDR3: CASSWRDSQETQYF; DNA: TGTGCCAGCAGCTGGCGGGACAGTCAAGAGACCCAGTACTTC
size: many; V: TRBV20-1; J: TRBJ2-3; D: TRBD2; CDR3: CSASPRLAGWEDTQYF; DNA: TGCAGTGCTAGCCCTAGGCTAGCGGGGTGGGAAGATACGCAGTATTTT
size: few; V: TRBV20-1; J: TRBJ1-5; D: TRBD1; CDR3: CSARRRGRDGRPQHF; DNA: TGCAGTGCTAGACGGAGGGGGCGAGACGGCCGGCCCCAGCATTTT
size: .; V: TRBV7-2; J: TRBJ1-4; D: TRBD1; CDR3: CASSLRIRGAGGEKLFF; DNA: TGTGCCAGCAGCTTAAGGATCCGAGGGGCAGGGGGTGAAAAACTGTTTTTT
size: many; V: TRBV20-1; J: TRBJ2-3; D: .; CDR3: CSGNEGDTQYF; DNA: TGCAGTGGCAACGAAGGAGATACGCAGTATTTT
size: .; V: TRBV10-3; J: TRBJ2-2; D: TRBD2; CDR3: CAITSGGPASTGELFF; DNA: TGTGCCATTACTAGCGGGGGGCCCGCGAGCACCGGGGAGCTGTTTTTT
size: once; V: TRBV30; J: TRBJ1-1; D: .; CDR3: CAWTTTGGTEAFF; DNA: TGTGCCTGGACCACCACAGGCGGTACTGAAGCTTTCTTT
size: .; V: TRBV5-6; J: TRBJ2-1; D: TRBD2; CDR3: CASSLIGLAGGPSSYNEQFF; DNA: TGTGCCAGCAGCCTAATAGGACTAGCGGGGGGTCCAAGCTCCTACAATGAGCAGTTCTTC